The clone carrying this TCR beta chain was picked up a small number of times. Amplification yielded TCR beta CDR3 regions, with RNA transcripts as the source. Researchers ran a first-round RT-PCR on the TCR CDR3 using the HTBI primer set. TCRdb reanalysed the multiplex PCR reads using MiXCR and keeps one entry per CDR3 protein. The data contain a few hundred thousand distinct CDR3 sequences, about 16% of them singletons. This specimen belongs to a study of T cells in Graves' hyperthyroidism and ophthalmopathy. Across the study: Prior to any treatment, at the point of initial diagnosis, peripheral blood was collected.

This CDR3 spans 15 amino acids. Germline assignment: CDR1 GTSNPN and CDR2 SVGIG (reference sequence). V shed 2 bases, J shed 4 bases, and the junction held 11 bases outside the gene matches. Ophthalmopathy patients had moderate-to-severe active disease, CAS ≥3, NOSPECS ≥4, and disease duration under 3 months. Patients were excluded because of uncontrolled infection, other autoimmune disease, pregnancy or lactation. PBMCs were derived from approximately 10 ml fresh peripheral blood. Sequencing was done on a sample of blood. The rearrangement links TRBV30 to TRBJ2-7, with 7 bases fitting TRBD1. This receptor was obtained from a young woman with Graves' ophthalmopathy. CDR3 amino acids: CAWSTGQTFTYEQYF. The CDR3 nucleotides are TGTGCCTGGAGTACGGGACAGACCTTCACTTACGAGCAGTACTTC.